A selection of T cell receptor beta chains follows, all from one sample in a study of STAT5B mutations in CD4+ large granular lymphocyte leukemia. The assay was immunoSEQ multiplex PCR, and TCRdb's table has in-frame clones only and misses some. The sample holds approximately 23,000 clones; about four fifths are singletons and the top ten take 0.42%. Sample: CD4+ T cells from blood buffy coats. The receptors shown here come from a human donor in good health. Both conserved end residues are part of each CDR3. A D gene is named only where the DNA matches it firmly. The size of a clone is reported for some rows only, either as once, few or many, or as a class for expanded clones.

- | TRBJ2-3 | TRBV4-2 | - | CASRRSEKTDTQYF | TGTGCCAGCAGAAGATCCGAGAAAACAGATACGCAGTATTTT
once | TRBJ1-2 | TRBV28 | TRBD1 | CASNSGGQDYGYTF | TGTGCCAGCAACTCGGGGGGACAGGACTATGGCTACACCTTC
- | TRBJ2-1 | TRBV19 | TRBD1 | CASSMAGTVYNEQFF | TGTGCCAGTAGTATGGCCGGGACAGTCTACAATGAGCAGTTCTTC
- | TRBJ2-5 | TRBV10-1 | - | CASRARGTVGTQYF | TGCGCCAGCAGGGCTAGGGGAACCGTCGGGACCCAGTACTTC
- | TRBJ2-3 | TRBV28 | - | CASSLGRYGTDTQYF | TGTGCCAGCAGTTTAGGGCGCTACGGCACAGATACGCAGTATTTT
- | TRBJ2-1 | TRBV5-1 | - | CASSFNNEQFF | TGCGCCAGCAGCTTCAACAATGAGCAGTTCTTC
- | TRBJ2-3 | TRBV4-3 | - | CASSKGGGFTDTQYF | TGCGCCAGCAGCAAAGGTGGCGGTTTCACAGATACGCAGTATTTT
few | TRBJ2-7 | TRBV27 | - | CASPLEVGYEQYF | TGTGCCAGTCCCCTCGAGGTTGGGTACGAGCAGTACTTC
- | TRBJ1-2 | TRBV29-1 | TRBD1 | CSVGYGRGSGYGYTF | TGCAGCGTTGGGTACGGCAGGGGGTCTGGCTATGGCTACACCTTC
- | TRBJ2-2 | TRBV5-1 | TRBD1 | CASSSGTGVRTGELFF | TGCGCCAGCAGCTCCGGGACAGGGGTTCGGACCGGGGAGCTGTTTTTT
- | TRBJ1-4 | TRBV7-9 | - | CASSLRDINEKLFF | TGTGCCAGCAGCCTCCGGGACATTAATGAAAAACTGTTTTTT
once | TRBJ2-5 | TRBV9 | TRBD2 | CASSVGTSVETQYF | TGTGCCAGCAGCGTAGGGACTAGCGTCGAGACCCAGTACTTC
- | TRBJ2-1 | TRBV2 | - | CASSTQGLSSYNEQFF | TGTGCCAGCAGTACTCAGGGTCTGAGCTCCTACAATGAGCAGTTCTTC
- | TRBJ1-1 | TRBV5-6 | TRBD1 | CASSTTTGGNTEAFF | TGTGCCAGCAGCACCACGACAGGGGGGAACACTGAAGCTTTCTTT
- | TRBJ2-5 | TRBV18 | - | CASSPGREETQYF | TGTGCCAGCTCACCCGGCAGGGAAGAGACCCAGTACTTC
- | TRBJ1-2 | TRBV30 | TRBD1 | CAWQGVDYGYTF | TGTGCCTGGCAGGGGGTCGACTATGGCTACACCTTC
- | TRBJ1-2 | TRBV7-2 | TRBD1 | CASSSTGGNYGYTF | TGTGCCAGCAGCTCCACAGGGGGGAACTATGGCTACACCTTC
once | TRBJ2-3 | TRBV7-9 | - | CASSVGMGADTQYF | TGTGCCAGCAGTGTCGGGATGGGCGCAGATACGCAGTATTTT
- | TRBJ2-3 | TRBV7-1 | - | CASSLDGSSTDTQYF | TGTGCCAGCAGCTTAGACGGCAGTAGCACAGATACGCAGTATTTT
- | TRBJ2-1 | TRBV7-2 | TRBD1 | CASSSQRGTGEPFF | TGTGCCAGCAGCTCCCAGAGGGGGACAGGGGAGCCGTTCTTC
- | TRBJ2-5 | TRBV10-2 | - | CASSAASPTVRETQYF | TGCGCCAGCAGTGCAGCTAGCCCGACCGTGAGGGAGACCCAGTACTTC
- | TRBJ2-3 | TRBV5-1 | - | CASSLVQGNTDTQYF | TGCGCCAGCAGCTTGGTTCAGGGGAACACAGATACGCAGTATTTT
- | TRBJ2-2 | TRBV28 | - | CASLRTTGELFF | TGTGCCAGCTTGCGAACCACCGGGGAGCTGTTTTTT
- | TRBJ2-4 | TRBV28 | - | CASTGNRDIRDIQYF | TGTGCCAGCACCGGGAACCGGGACATCAGAGACATTCAGTACTTC
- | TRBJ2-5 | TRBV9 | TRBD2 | CASSNSGGQGTQYF | TGTGCCAGCAGCAACAGCGGGGGGCAGGGGACCCAGTACTTC
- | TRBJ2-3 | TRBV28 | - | CASSLAASDTQYF | TGTGCCAGCAGTCTGGCGGCCTCGGATACGCAGTATTTT
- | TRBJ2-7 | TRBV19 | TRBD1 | CASSHRQGAHEQYF | TGTGCCAGTAGTCATAGACAGGGGGCTCACGAGCAGTACTTC
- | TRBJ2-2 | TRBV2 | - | CASNRDGLSNTGELFF | TGTGCCAGCAACCGGGACGGATTGTCGAACACCGGGGAGCTGTTTTTT
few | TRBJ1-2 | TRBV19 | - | CASRPQGLGYGYTF | TGTGCCAGTCGTCCCCAGGGGCTCGGGTATGGCTACACCTTC
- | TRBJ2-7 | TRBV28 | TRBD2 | CAARRGVGYEQYF | TGTGCCGCCCGACGGGGGGTCGGCTACGAGCAGTACTTC
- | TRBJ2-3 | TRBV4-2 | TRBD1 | CASSPQTSGGGTDTQYF | TGTGCCAGCAGCCCCCAAACGTCAGGGGGCGGCACAGATACGCAGTATTTT
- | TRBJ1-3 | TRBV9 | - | CASSVADTIGNTIYF | TGTGCCAGCAGCGTAGCGGACACGATAGGAAACACCATATATTTT
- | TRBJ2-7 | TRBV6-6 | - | CASSSIGDEQYF | TGTGCCAGCAGTTCGATAGGGGACGAGCAGTACTTC
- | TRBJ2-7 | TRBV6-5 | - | CASSYDSLEQYF | TGTGCCAGCAGTTACGACTCGCTGGAGCAGTACTTC
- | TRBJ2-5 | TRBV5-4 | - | CASSVEDQETQYF | TGTGCCAGCAGCGTAGAGGATCAAGAGACCCAGTACTTC
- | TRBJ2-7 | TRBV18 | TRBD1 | CASETGTGIHEQYF | TGTGCCAGCGAGACCGGGACAGGGATACACGAGCAGTACTTC
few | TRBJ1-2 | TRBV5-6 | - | CASSLVGEGENGYTF | TGTGCCAGCAGCTTGGTTGGCGAGGGGGAGAACGGCTACACCTTC
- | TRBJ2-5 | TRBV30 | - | CAWSAQGPGPQQTQYF | TGTGCCTGGAGTGCCCAGGGACCGGGTCCTCAACAGACCCAGTACTTC
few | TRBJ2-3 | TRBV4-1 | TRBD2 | CASSQGPSGGHTDTQYF | TGCGCCAGCAGCCAAGGTCCGAGCGGGGGACACACAGATACGCAGTATTTT
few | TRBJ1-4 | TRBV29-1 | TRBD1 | CSVAGTGPEKLFF | TGCAGCGTTGCCGGGACAGGGCCTGAAAAACTGTTTTTT
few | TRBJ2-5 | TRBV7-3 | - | CASSFSDERPGNLQTQYF | TGTGCCAGCAGCTTTTCGGACGAGAGGCCGGGGAATCTGCAGACCCAGTACTTC
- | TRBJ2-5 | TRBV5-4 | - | CASSLGVGETQYF | TGTGCCAGCAGTCTGGGCGTGGGGGAGACCCAGTACTTC
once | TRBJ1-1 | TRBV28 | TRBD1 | CASSPTIPGGPEAFF | TGTGCCAGCAGCCCTACAATACCAGGGGGCCCTGAAGCTTTCTTT
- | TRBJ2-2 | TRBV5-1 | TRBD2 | CASSRGEGEDGELFF | TGCGCCAGCAGCCGCGGGGAGGGAGAAGACGGGGAGCTGTTTTTT
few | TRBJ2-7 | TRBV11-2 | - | CASSLDTGATYEQYF | TGTGCCAGCAGCTTAGATACGGGAGCAACCTACGAGCAGTACTTC
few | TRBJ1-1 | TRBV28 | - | CASSSPFDTEAFF | TGTGCCAGCAGTTCCCCGTTCGACACTGAAGCTTTCTTT
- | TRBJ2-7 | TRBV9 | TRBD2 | CASSADLAGVDEQYF | TGTGCCAGCAGCGCAGATCTAGCGGGGGTCGACGAGCAGTACTTC
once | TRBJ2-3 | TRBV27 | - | CATLEQGSSTDTQYF | TGTGCCACCCTCGAACAGGGCTCTAGCACAGATACGCAGTATTTT
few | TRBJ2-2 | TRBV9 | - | CASSVSGANTGELFF | TGTGCCAGCAGCGTAAGTGGAGCCAACACCGGGGAGCTGTTTTTT
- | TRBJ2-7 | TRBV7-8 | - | CASSFVQGPGYEQYF | TGTGCCAGCAGCTTCGTTCAGGGTCCGGGATACGAGCAGTACTTC
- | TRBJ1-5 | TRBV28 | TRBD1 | CASNWGRGPNQPQHF | TGTGCCAGCAACTGGGGCAGGGGGCCAAATCAGCCCCAGCATTTT
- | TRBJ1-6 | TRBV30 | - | CAWSAPPGSYNSPLHF | TGTGCCTGGAGTGCCCCCCCGGGCTCCTATAATTCACCCCTCCACTTT
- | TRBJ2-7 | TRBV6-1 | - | CASRAGVAGSYEQYF | TGTGCCAGCAGGGCAGGGGTGGCGGGGTCCTACGAGCAGTACTTC
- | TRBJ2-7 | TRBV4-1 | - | CASSQSSQYF | TGCGCCAGCAGCCAAAGCTCGCAGTACTTC
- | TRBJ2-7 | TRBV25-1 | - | CASSDEGGREQYF | TGTGCCAGCAGTGACGAGGGGGGCCGGGAGCAGTACTTC
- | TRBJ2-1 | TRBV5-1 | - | CASRSGQSSYNEQFF | TGCGCCAGCAGATCAGGACAGAGCTCCTACAATGAGCAGTTCTTC
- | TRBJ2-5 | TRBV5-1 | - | CASSLGSGQETQYF | TGCGCCAGCAGCTTGGGGTCAGGCCAAGAGACCCAGTACTTC
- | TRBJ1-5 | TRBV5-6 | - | CASSSLGGQSNQPQHF | TGTGCCAGCAGCTCTTTGGGGGGCCAAAGCAATCAGCCCCAGCATTTT
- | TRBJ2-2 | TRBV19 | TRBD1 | CASSWDRAGGELFF | TGTGCCAGTAGTTGGGACAGAGCCGGCGGGGAGCTGTTTTTT